Following are 24 T cell receptor beta chains from one sample sequenced in a study of blood T cell repertoires in COVID-19. This table comes from immunoSEQ multiplex PCR, and its TCRdb copy is limited to in-frame clones, with some not included. The data show under 150,000 clones, roughly 85% seen once. The material sequenced was PBMCs or T cells enriched from blood (not recorded which). All receptors derive from a woman aged 50 to 60 who had recovered from COVID-19.

The chain combines TRBV6-4 with TRBJ2-1, with 8 bases aligning to TRBD1. CDR1 is MRHNA and CDR2 is SNTAGT in the germline V gene. V trimming: 6 bases; J trimming: 8 bases; junction bases outside the gene matches: 6. This CDR3 has 13 amino acids. CDR3 nucleotides: TGTGCCAGCAGCATAGACAGGGGCGATGAGCAGTTCTTC. Its translation is CASSIDRGDEQFF.

The chain uses TRBV3-1 (or the pseudogene TRBV3-2) and TRBJ1-2; no reliable D call. Germline V gene lookup returns CDR1 LGHDT and CDR2 YNNKEL (reference sequence). This CDR3 is built from 14 residues. Trimming removed 3 bases from V and 6 bases from J, with 14 bases in between. The CDR3: CASSQRGGSDGYTF. The CDR3 nucleotides are TGTGCCAGCAGCCAGCGCGGAGGCTCGGATGGCTACACCTTC.

This clone was found a few times. J is TRBJ2-7 and V is TRBV27; TRBD1 agrees at 10 bases. This CDR3 has 15 amino acids. Germline trimming cut 4 bases from V and 1 base from J; bases unmatched to any gene: 4. In germline, CDR1 is MNHEY, CDR2 SMNVEV (reference sequence). This CDR3 is CASSSRDRGSYEQYF. The CDR3 DNA sequence: TGTGCCAGCAGTTCCCGGGACAGGGGTTCCTACGAGCAGTACTTC.

This clone was detected only once. The chain is built from TRBV23-1 and TRBJ1-5, with a weak D call TRBD1 (5 bases). TRBV23-1 is an ORF, with its function uncertain. Trimming took 4 bases from V and 3 from J, leaving 16 bases between them. CDR3 length: 16 residues. This CDR3 reads CASSRYRKPHNQPQHF. The CDR3 DNA follows: TGCGCCAGCAGTCGATACAGGAAGCCCCACAATCAGCCCCAGCATTTT.

This clone was recorded a few times. The V and J genes are TRBV2 and TRBJ1-6; the match to TRBD1 covers 8 bases. The CDR3 length is 17 residues. Germline lookup yields CDR1 SNHLY and CDR2 FYNNEI. Trimming at V came to 4 bases and at J to 2 bases, leaving 7 bases not matched to a gene. CDR3 DNA sequence: TGTGCCAGCAGTGTCGGACAGGGAAGAACCTATAATTCACCCCTCCACTTT. This codes for CASSVGQGRTYNSPLHF.

This rearrangement joins TRBV19 to TRBJ1-5, with a possible D match to TRBD1 (5 bases). The CDR3 runs to 18 residues. From germline, CDR1 is LNHDA and CDR2 SQIVND (reference sequence). The V and J ends lost 4 bases and 0 bases respectively, with 19 bases between them. CDR3 nucleotide sequence: TGTGCCAGTAGTACCCACCTAGTCAGGGCATATAGCAATCAGCCCCAGCATTTT. This codes for CASSTHLVRAYSNQPQHF.

The CDR3 protein is CSVGVQGAEQYF. Here the CDR3 DNA reads TGCAGCGTTGGGGTCCAGGGGGCAGAGCAGTACTTC. The V gene is TRBV29-1, the J gene TRBJ2-7, with TRBD1 identical over 8 bases. The CDR3 spans 12 residues. The trim removed 4 bases at V and 7 bases at J, leaving 6 bases unmatched. Germline-derived CDR1 and CDR2 are SQVTM and ANQGSEA.

This clone was found once. This CDR3 reads CASSSGQGVGSPLHF. The CDR3 nucleotides read TGTGCCAGCAGTTCCGGACAGGGGGTAGGTTCACCCCTCCACTTT. The chain carries TRBV6-5 and TRBJ1-6, with 10 bases lining up with TRBD1. V was clipped by 4 bases and J by 9 bases; unmatched bases: 6. Looked up from germline, CDR1 is MNHEY and CDR2 is SVGAGI. The CDR3 is made up of 15 amino acids.

The chain couples TRBV29-1 to TRBJ1-6; TRBD1 aligns across 8 bases. Germline V gene data show CDR1 as SQVTM and CDR2 as ANQGSEA. The V and J ends lost 6 bases and 6 bases, in that order; junction bases with no gene match: 7. The CDR3 runs to 14 residues. This CDR3 reads CSVPTGDGNSPLHF. CDR3 sequence (DNA): TGCAGCGTCCCGACAGGGGACGGTAATTCACCCCTCCACTTT. The complete variable domain, with remaining parts taken from reference TRBV29-1 and TRBJ1-6, reads SAVISQKPSRDICQRGTSLTIQCQVDSQVTMMFWYRQQPGQSLTLIATANQGSEATYESGFVIDKFPISRPNLTFSTLTVSNMSPEDSSIYLCSVPTGDGNSPLHFGNGTRLTVT.

The rearrangement links TRBV7-8 to TRBJ1-2; D gene unclear. The CDR3 length is 17 residues. Germline V gene data show CDR1 as SGHVS and CDR2 as FQNEAQ. The germline V and J ends were trimmed by 1 base and 2 bases, with 17 bases remaining between them. The DNA for the CDR3 is TGTGCCAGCAGCTTAGTTTCACGAATGGGGAGGAACTATGGCTACACCTTC. This sequence encodes CASSLVSRMGRNYGYTF.

The chain couples TRBV11-3 to TRBJ2-1; 7 nucleotides match TRBD2. V was clipped by 0 bases and J by 0 bases; unmatched bases: 2. The CDR3 totals 16 residues. Germline-derived CDR1 and CDR2 are SGHNT and YENEEA. The chain's CDR3 is CASSLDGRASYNEQFF. CDR3 bases: TGTGCCAGCAGCTTAGATGGGAGGGCCTCCTACAATGAGCAGTTCTTC.

In this sample, this clone turned up a few times. V gene TRBV24-1 combines with J gene TRBJ2-7; maybe TRBD2 (5 bases). The CDR3 runs 12 residues. V dropped 4 bases and J dropped 6 bases, with 9 bases sitting between them. Germline CDR1 is KGHDR and CDR2 is SFDVKD. The CDR3 DNA follows: TGTGCCACCAGTGACCGAGGGTCCGAGCAGTACTTC. Protein product: CATSDRGSEQYF.

The chain has TRBV7-3 and TRBJ1-1, with TRBD1 identical over 8 bases. Trimming cost V 5 bases and J 2 bases; bases outside gene matches: 7. CDR1 SGHTA and CDR2 FQGTGA come from the germline V gene. This CDR3 contains 15 residues. CDR3 DNA: TGTGCCAGCAGCGCCCGGACAGGGAAAAACACTGAAGCTTTCTTT. This sequence encodes CASSARTGKNTEAFF.

About this clone: The sample contains more than one DNA sequence encoding this CDR3. The rearrangement joins TRBV7-9 to TRBJ1-5; 9 bases line up with TRBD1. CDR1 SEHNR and CDR2 FQNEAQ come from the germline V gene (reference sequence). The V segment lost 5 bases and the J segment 6 bases; nucleotides outside the gene matches: 5. The CDR3 extends over 14 amino acids. Here the CDR3 reads CASSPQGAGQPQHF. The CDR3 DNA follows: TGTGCCAGCAGCCCACAGGGGGCAGGTCAGCCCCAGCATTTT. The variable domain in full, with the rest retrieved from reference TRBV7-9 and TRBJ1-5, is DTGVSQNPRHKITKRGQNVTFRCDPISEHNRLYWYRQTLGQGPEFLTYFQNEAQLEKSRLLSDRFSAERPKGSFSTLEIQRTEQGDSAMYLCASSPQGAGQPQHFGDGTRLSIL.

The V call is TRBV27, the J call TRBJ2-5, with TRBD1 matching over 9 bases. Germline CDR1 reads MNHEY; CDR2 reads SMNVEV (reference sequence). This CDR3 spans 15 amino acids. The J segment lost 4 bases and the V segment lost 4 bases, leaving 7 bases of the junction unmatched. In DNA form, the CDR3 reads TGTGCCAGCAGTTCCCGGGACAGGGTAACAGAGACCCAGTACTTC. It yields the protein CASSSRDRVTETQYF.

The rearrangement uses TRBV11-2 and TRBJ1-2; 7 nucleotides match TRBD1. V lost 4 bases to trimming and J lost 7 bases; unmatched junction nucleotides: 9. This CDR3 has 14 residues. CDR1 is SGHAT and CDR2 is FQNNGV in the germline V gene. CDR3 bases: TGTGCCAGCAGCTCCCCCTGGACAGGCTCTGGCTACACCTTC. It codes for CASSSPWTGSGYTF.

The V gene is TRBV11-2, the J gene TRBJ2-1; 9 bases fit TRBD2. The length of the CDR3 is 16 residues. Germline CDR1 SGHAT, CDR2 FQNNGV. With V trimmed by 2 bases and J by 5 bases, 7 bases remained unmatched. The CDR3 is CASSLSVAGVHNEQFF. The CDR3 DNA follows: TGTGCCAGCAGCTTATCCGTAGCGGGAGTCCACAATGAGCAGTTCTTC.

The chain joins TRBV2 to TRBJ1-6, with TRBD1 matching over 10 bases. Germline CDR1 SNHLY, CDR2 FYNNEI. V lost 7 bases to trimming and J lost 7 bases; unmatched junction nucleotides: 4. The CDR3 runs to 14 residues. The CDR3 nucleotides are TGTGCCAGCACGAAGGACAGGGGGAATTCACCCCTCCACTTT. Protein sequence: CASTKDRGNSPLHF.

CDR3 sequence (DNA): TGCGCCAGCAGCTATACAGGTCTAGCCAAAAACATTCAGTACTTC. Protein product: CASSYTGLAKNIQYF. The chain combines TRBV5-1 with TRBJ2-4, with D possibly being TRBD1 (5 bases). The CDR3 spans 15 residues. The germline gives CDR1 SGHRS, CDR2 YFSETQ. V was clipped by 3 bases and J by 0 bases, with 10 bases between them.

This sequence joins TRBV29-1 and TRBJ1-2; a weak D match, TRBD1 (5 bases). Germline-derived CDR1 and CDR2 are SQVTM and ANQGSEA. The CDR3 extends over 12 amino acids. V was shortened by 7 bases and J by 4 bases, with 13 bases between the two germline ends. The CDR3 region has the DNA TGCAGCGGGACGACAGAAGTCTATGGCTACACCTTC. Its translation is CSGTTEVYGYTF.

The V call is TRBV28, the J call TRBJ2-5, with D tentatively TRBD1 (6 bases). Germline V gene data show CDR1 as MDHEN and CDR2 as SYDVKM. V lost 5 bases, J lost 2 bases, and 12 bases lay in between. This CDR3 comprises 14 residues. DNA of the CDR3: TGTGCCAGCAGTCTAGGGACACTTCAAGAGACCCAGTACTTC. Amino acid sequence: CASSLGTLQETQYF.

The chain employs TRBV19 and TRBJ2-7; a possible D gene is TRBD1 (5 bases). The germline CDR1 and CDR2 sequences are LNHDA and SQIVND (reference sequence). V dropped 5 bases and J dropped 0 bases, with 14 bases sitting between them. This CDR3 has 15 residues. CDR3 in amino acids: CASSFGQASSYEQYF. The DNA of the CDR3 is TGTGCCAGTAGTTTCGGACAAGCGAGCTCCTACGAGCAGTACTTC.

This chain connects TRBV6-5 to TRBJ1-1; a possible D gene is TRBD1 (6 bases). V dropped 0 bases and J dropped 0 bases, with 11 bases sitting between them. There are 16 residues in the CDR3. In germline, CDR1 is MNHEY, CDR2 SVGAGI. CDR3 coding DNA: TGTGCCAGCAGTTACTCCTGGGACACCCTGAACACTGAAGCTTTCTTT. Translated, it gives CASSYSWDTLNTEAFF.

This clone appeared many times. The chain recombines TRBV19 with TRBJ1-2, with no clear D. The germline gives CDR1 LNHDA, CDR2 SQIVND (reference sequence). V lost 7 bases and J lost 1, with 19 bases in between. The CDR3 loop spans 16 amino acids. CDR3 residues: CASTEILGGRNYGYTF. The CDR3, as DNA: TGTGCCAGTACCGAGATATTGGGTGGGCGTAACTATGGCTACACCTTC. The whole variable domain, remainder taken from reference TRBV19 and TRBJ1-2, is DGGITQSPKYLFRKEGQNVTLSCEQNLNHDAMYWYRQDPGQGLRLIYYSQIVNDFQKGDIAEGYSVSREKKESFPLTVTSAQKNPTAFYLCASTEILGGRNYGYTFGSGTRLTVV.